This TCR beta chain is drawn from a study of blood T cell repertoires in COVID-19. Across the whole study: Samples came from the United States, Italy and Spain, spanning acute and convalescent COVID-19. T cells, B-cell-depleted T cells, or PBMCs supplied cDNA or gDNA.

Trimming stripped 0 bases from V and 7 bases from J, with 7 bases between. Germline CDR1 reads SGHRS; CDR2 reads YFSETQ. The CDR3 loop spans 12 amino acids. Original handling: Amplified reference gene primers provided the basis for estimating nucleated cell counts. Assay: immunoSEQ multiplex PCR; the TCRdb copy retains only in-frame clones and omits some. Clone size and the V and J calls come from that table; the DNA yielded D and trimming. Of more than 85,000 clones in the sample, roughly 92% are singletons; the top ten hold more than 1.5%. This clonotype was obtained from a woman in her forties or fifties with COVID-19, enrolled during active disease. Sample: peripheral blood. The rearrangement joins TRBV5-1 to TRBJ1-2, with TRBD1 as a possible D gene (5 bases). CDR3 DNA: TGCGCCAGCAGCTTGGACAGGAGTGGCTACACCTTC. Translated: CASSLDRSGYTF. Looking up the rest from reference TRBV5-1 and TRBJ1-2 gives the full variable domain: KAGVTQTPRYLIKTRGQQVTLSCSPISGHRSVSWYQQTPGQGLQFLFEYFSETQRNKGNFPGRFSGRQFSNSRSEMNVSTLELGDSALYLCASSLDRSGYTFGSGTRLTVV.